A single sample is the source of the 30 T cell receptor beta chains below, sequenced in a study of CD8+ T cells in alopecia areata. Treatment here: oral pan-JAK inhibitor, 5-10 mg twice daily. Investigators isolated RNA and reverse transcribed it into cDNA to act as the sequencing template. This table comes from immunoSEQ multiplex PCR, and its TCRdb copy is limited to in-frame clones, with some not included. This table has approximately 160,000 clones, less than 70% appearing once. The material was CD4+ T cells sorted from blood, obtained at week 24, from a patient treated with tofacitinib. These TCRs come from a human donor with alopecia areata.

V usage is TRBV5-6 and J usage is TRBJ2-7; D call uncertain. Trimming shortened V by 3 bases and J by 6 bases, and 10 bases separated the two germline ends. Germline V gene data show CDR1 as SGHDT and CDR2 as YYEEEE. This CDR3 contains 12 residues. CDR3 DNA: TGTGCCAGCAGCTACTATCAAGTCGAGCAGTACTTC. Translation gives CASSYYQVEQYF. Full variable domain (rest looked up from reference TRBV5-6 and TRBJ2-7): DAGVTQSPTHLIKTRGQQVTLRCSPKSGHDTVSWYQQALGQGPQFIFQYYEEEERQRGNFPDRFSGHQFPNYSSELNVNALLLGDSALYLCASSYYQVEQYFGPGTRLTVT.

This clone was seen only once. The CDR3 spells CASSLAWTGYFYGYTF. CDR3 nucleotide sequence: TGTGCCAGCAGCTTAGCTTGGACAGGATACTTCTATGGCTACACCTTC. The chain couples TRBV7-9 to TRBJ1-2; the match to TRBD1 covers 7 bases. CDR3 length: 16 residues. V trimming: 0 bases; J trimming: 4 bases; junction bases outside the gene matches: 8. Germline V gene lookup returns CDR1 SEHNR and CDR2 FQNEAQ (reference sequence). The whole variable domain, remainder taken from reference TRBV7-9 and TRBJ1-2, is DTGVSQNPRHKITKRGQNVTFRCDPISEHNRLYWYRQTLGQGPEFLTYFQNEAQLEKSRLLSDRFSAERPKGSFSTLEIQRTEQGDSAMYLCASSLAWTGYFYGYTFGSGTRLTVV.

CDR3 residues: CAWSVPGKSVEQYF. DNA of the CDR3: TGTGCCTGGAGTGTTCCGGGAAAGTCCGTCGAGCAGTACTTC. The J gene is TRBJ2-7, the V gene TRBV30; perhaps TRBD2 as D (5 bases). The CDR3 totals 14 residues. The V end lost 0 bases, the J end lost 6 bases, and 15 bases lay between the germline ends. Per germline, CDR1 GTSNPN and CDR2 SVGIG (reference sequence).

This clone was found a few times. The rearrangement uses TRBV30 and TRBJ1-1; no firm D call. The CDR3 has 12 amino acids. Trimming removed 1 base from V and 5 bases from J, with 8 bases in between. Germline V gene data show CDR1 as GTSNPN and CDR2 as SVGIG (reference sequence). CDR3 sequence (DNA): TGTGCCTGGAGTGCCCGATTTACTGAAGCTTTCTTT. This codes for CAWSARFTEAFF. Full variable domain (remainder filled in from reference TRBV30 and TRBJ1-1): SQTIHQWPATLVQPVGSPLSLECTVEGTSNPNLYWYRQAAGRGLQLLFYSVGIGQISSEVPQNLSASRPQDRQFILSSKKLLLSDSGFYLCAWSARFTEAFFGQGTRLTVV.

In DNA form, the CDR3 reads TGCAGCGTTGTACCCAAGGTGGATACGCAGTATTTT. Amino acids: CSVVPKVDTQYF. The chain combines TRBV29-1 with TRBJ2-3; D is unresolved. V was clipped by 4 bases and J by 6 bases, with 11 bases between them. The CDR3 runs 12 residues. Germline CDR1 SQVTM, CDR2 ANQGSEA.

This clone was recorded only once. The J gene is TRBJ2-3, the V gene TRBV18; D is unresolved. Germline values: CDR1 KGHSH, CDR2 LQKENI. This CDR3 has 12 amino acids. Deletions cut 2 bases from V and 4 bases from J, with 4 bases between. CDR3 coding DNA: TGTGCCAGCTCACCAGGTGCAGATACGCAGTATTTT. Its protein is CASSPGADTQYF.

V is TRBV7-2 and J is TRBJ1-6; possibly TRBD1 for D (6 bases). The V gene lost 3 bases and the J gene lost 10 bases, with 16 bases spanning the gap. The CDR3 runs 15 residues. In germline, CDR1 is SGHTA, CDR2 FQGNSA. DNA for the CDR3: TGTGCCAGCAGCTTGGGCCCGGGACAAAACTCACCCCTCCACTTT. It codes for CASSLGPGQNSPLHF.

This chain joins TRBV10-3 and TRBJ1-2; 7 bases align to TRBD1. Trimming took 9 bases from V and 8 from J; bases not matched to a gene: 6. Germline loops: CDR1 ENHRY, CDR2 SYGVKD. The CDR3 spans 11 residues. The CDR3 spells CAITGEGGYTF. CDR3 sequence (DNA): TGTGCCATTACAGGGGAAGGAGGCTACACCTTC.

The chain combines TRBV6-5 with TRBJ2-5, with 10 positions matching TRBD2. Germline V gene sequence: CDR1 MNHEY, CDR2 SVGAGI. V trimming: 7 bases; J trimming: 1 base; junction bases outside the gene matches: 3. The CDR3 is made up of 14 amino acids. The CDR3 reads CASNKRGGQETQYF. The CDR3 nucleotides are TGTGCCAGCAACAAGCGGGGGGGCCAAGAGACCCAGTACTTC.

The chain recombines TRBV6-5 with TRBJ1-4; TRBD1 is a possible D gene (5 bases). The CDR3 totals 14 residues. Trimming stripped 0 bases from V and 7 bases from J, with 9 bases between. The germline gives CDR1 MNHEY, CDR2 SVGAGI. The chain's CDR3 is CASSYSRVGEKLFF. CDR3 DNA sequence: TGTGCCAGCAGTTACTCCAGGGTGGGTGAAAAACTGTTTTTT.

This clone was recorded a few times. DNA of the CDR3: TGCAGCGTCAACCATGCCGACCGTTCAAACATTCAGTACTTC. This gives the protein CSVNHADRSNIQYF. The J gene is TRBJ2-4, the V gene TRBV29-1; no clear D. Trimming took off 6 bases at V and 6 bases at J, with 18 bases between the two ends. Germline-derived CDR1 and CDR2 are SQVTM and ANQGSEA. CDR3 size: 14 residues.

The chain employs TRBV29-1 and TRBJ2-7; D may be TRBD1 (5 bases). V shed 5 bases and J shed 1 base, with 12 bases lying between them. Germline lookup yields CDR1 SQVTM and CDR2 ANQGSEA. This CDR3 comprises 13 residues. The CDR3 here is CSVWWQGSYEQYF. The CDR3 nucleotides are TGCAGCGTTTGGTGGCAGGGATCCTACGAGCAGTACTTC.

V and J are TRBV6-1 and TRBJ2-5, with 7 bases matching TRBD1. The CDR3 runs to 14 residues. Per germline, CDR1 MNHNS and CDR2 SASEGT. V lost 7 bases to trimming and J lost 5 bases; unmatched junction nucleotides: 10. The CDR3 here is CASMLAGGVETQYF. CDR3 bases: TGTGCCAGCATGTTGGCAGGGGGTGTGGAGACCCAGTACTTC.

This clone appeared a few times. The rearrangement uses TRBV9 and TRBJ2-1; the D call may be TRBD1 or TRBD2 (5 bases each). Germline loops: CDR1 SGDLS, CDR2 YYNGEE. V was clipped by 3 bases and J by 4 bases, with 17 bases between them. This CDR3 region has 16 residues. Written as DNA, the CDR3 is TGTGCCAGCAGCGAGGGACCACCGAGGATTTACAATGAGCAGTTCTTC. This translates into CASSEGPPRIYNEQFF.

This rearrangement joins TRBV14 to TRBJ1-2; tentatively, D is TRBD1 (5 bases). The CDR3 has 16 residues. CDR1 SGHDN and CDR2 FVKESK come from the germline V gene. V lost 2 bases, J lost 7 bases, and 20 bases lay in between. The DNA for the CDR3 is TGTGCCAGCAGCCAAAGCCTTATTCCAGGGTCCGGTGGCTACACCTTC. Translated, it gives CASSQSLIPGSGGYTF.

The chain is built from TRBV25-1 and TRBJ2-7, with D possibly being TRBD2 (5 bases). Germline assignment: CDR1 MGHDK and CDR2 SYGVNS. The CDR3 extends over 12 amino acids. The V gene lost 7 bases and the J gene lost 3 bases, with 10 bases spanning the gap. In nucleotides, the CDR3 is TGTGCCAGCACCGCGGGTCACTACGAGCAGTACTTC. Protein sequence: CASTAGHYEQYF.

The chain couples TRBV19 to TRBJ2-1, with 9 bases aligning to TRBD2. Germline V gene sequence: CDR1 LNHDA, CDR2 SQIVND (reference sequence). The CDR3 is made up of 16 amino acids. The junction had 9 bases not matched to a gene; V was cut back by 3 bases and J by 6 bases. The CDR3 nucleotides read TGTGCCAGTAGTATGCAGGTTAGCGGGGGCCGCAATGAGCAGTTCTTC. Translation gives CASSMQVSGGRNEQFF.

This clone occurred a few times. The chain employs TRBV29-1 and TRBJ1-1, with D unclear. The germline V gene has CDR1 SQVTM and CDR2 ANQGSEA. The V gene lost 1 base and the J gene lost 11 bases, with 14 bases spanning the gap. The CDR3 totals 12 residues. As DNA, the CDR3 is TGCAGCGTTGAAGCGTTTACACCTGGGGCTTTCTTT. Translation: CSVEAFTPGAFF. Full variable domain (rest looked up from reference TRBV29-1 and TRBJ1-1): SAVISQKPSRDICQRGTSLTIQCQVDSQVTMMFWYRQQPGQSLTLIATANQGSEATYESGFVIDKFPISRPNLTFSTLTVSNMSPEDSSIYLCSVEAFTPGAFFGQGTRLTVV.

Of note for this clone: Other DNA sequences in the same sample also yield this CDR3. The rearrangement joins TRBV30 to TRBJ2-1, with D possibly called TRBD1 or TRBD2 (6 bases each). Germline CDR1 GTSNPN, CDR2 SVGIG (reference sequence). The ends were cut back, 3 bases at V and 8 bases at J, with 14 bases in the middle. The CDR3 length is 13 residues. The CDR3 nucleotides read TGTGCCTGGAGCGGTCAGGGGAGGCATGAGCAGTTCTTC. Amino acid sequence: CAWSGQGRHEQFF.

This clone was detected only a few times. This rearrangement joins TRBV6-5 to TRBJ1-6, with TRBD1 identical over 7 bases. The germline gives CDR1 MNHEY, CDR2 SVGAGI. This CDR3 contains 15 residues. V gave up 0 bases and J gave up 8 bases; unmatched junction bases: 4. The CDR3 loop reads CASSYSGTVDSPLHF. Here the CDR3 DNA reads TGTGCCAGCAGTTACTCCGGGACAGTGGATTCACCCCTCCACTTT.

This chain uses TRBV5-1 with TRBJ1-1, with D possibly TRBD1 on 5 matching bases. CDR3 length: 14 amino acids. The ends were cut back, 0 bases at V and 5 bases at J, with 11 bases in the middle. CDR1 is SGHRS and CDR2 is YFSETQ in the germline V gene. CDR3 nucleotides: TGCGCCAGCAGCTTGGTTCAGGGTCGGACTGAAGCTTTCTTT. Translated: CASSLVQGRTEAFF.

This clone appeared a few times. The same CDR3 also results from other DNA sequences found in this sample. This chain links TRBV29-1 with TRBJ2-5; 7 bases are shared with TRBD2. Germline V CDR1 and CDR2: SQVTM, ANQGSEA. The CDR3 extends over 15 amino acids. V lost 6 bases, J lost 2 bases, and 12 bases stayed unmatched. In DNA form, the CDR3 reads TGCAGCGTACGCCGCGGGGGAGGACCTCAAGAGACCCAGTACTTC. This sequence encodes CSVRRGGGPQETQYF.

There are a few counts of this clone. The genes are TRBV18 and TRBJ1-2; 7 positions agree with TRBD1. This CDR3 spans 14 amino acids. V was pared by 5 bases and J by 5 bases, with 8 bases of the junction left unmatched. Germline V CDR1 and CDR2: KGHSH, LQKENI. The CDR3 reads CASSDGTVSYGYTF. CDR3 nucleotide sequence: TGTGCCAGCTCAGATGGGACAGTGTCATATGGCTACACCTTC.

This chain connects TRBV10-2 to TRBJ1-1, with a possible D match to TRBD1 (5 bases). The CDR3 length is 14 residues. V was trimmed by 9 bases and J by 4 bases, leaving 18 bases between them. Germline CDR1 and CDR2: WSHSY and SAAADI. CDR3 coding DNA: TGCGCCAGTTTACTTGGGGGTCTAGGCACTGAAGCTTTCTTT. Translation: CASLLGGLGTEAFF.

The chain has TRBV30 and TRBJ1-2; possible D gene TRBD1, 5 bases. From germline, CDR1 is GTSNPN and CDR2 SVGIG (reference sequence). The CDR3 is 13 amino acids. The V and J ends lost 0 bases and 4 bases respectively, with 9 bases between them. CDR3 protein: CAWSVQAAYGYTF. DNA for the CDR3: TGTGCCTGGAGTGTACAGGCAGCCTATGGCTACACCTTC.

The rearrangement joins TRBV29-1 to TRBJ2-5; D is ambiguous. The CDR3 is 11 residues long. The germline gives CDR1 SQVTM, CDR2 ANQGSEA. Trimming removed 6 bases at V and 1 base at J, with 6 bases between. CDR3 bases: TGCAGCGTATCCATCCAAGAGACCCAGTACTTC. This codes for CSVSIQETQYF.

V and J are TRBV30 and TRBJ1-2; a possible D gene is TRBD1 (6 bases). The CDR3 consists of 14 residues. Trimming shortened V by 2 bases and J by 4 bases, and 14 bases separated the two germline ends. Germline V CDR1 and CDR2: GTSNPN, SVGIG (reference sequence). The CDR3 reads CAWSFSAGAYGYTF. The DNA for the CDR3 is TGTGCCTGGAGTTTCTCCGCGGGGGCCTATGGCTACACCTTC.

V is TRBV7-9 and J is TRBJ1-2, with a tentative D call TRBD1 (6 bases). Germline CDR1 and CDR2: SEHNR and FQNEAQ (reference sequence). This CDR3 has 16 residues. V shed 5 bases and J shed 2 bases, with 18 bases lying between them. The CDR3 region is CASSPQAGDSNYGYTF. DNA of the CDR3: TGTGCCAGCAGCCCCCAGGCAGGGGACTCGAACTATGGCTACACCTTC.

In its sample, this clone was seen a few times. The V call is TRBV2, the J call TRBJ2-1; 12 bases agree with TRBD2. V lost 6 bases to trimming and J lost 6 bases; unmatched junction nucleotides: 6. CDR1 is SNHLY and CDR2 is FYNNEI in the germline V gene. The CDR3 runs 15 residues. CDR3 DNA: TGTGCCAGCAGGGGACTAGCGGGCCGGGCCAATGAGCAGTTCTTC. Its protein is CASRGLAGRANEQFF. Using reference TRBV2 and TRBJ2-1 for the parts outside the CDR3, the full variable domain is EPEVTQTPSHQVTQMGQEVILRCVPISNHLYFYWYRQILGQKVEFLVSFYNNEISEKSEIFDDQFSVERPDGSNFTLKIRSTKLEDSAMYFCASRGLAGRANEQFFGPGTRLTVL.

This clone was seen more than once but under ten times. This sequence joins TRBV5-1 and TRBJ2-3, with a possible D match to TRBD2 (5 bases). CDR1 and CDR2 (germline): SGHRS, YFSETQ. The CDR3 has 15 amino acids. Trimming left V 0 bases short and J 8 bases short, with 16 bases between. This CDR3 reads CASSLEGVGGVTQYF. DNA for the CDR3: TGCGCCAGCAGCTTGGAGGGAGTCGGTGGAGTTACGCAGTATTTT. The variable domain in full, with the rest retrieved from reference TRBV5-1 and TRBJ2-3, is KAGVTQTPRYLIKTRGQQVTLSCSPISGHRSVSWYQQTPGQGLQFLFEYFSETQRNKGNFPGRFSGRQFSNSRSEMNVSTLELGDSALYLCASSLEGVGGVTQYFGPGTRLTVL.